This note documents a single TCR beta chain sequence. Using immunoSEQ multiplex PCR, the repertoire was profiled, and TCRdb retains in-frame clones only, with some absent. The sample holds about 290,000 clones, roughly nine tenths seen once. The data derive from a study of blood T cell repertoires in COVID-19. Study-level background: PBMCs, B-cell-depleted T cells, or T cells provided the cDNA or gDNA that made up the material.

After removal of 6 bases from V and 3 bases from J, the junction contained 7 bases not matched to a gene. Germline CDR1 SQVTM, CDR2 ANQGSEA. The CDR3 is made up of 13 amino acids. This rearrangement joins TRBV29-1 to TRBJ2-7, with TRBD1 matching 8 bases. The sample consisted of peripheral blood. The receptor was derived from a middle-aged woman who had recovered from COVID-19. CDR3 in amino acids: CSVDGTGDYEQYF. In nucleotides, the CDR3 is TGCAGCGTAGACGGGACAGGAGACTACGAGCAGTACTTC.